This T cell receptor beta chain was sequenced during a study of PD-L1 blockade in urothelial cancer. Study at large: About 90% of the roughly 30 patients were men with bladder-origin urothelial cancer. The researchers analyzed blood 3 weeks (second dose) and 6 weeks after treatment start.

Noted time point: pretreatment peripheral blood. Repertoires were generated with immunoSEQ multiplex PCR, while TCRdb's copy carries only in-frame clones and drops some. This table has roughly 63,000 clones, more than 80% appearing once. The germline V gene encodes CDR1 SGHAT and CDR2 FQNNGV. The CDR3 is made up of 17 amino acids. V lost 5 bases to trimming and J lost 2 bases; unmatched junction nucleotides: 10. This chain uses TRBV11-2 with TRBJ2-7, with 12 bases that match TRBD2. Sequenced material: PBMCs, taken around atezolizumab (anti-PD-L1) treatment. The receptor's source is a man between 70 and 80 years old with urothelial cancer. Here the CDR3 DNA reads TGTGCCAGCAGCCCTGCCCGGACTAGCGGGGAAGCCTACGAGCAGTACTTC. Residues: CASSPARTSGEAYEQYF.